Reported below is one T cell receptor (beta chain). Antigen unknown. The PCR was carried out with 60 Vbeta primers and 13 Jbeta primers. Data came from immunoSEQ multiplex PCR; TCRdb stores just in-frame clones and leaves some out. The sample carries about 150,000 clones, roughly 62% recorded once. CDR3 length equals 15 residues. V gave up 1 base and J gave up 1 base, with 8 bases separating them. The germline CDR1 and CDR2 sequences are MGHRA and YSYEKL. The data were taken from a study of cytomegalovirus exposure and HLA in healthy donors. Study-wide results and caveats: A previous analysis found most TCR beta V segments productive roughly 87% or roughly 30% of the time. Presence/absence analyses took donor sequencing depth as roughly uniform.

The genes are TRBV4-1 and TRBJ1-3; no reliable D call. The receptor's source is a man in his sixties in good health and CMV-seronegative. The sequencing sample was made of PBMCs. The CDR3 DNA sequence: TGCGCCAGCAGCCAAGTCCCCCAGTCTGGAAACACCATATATTTT. Amino acids: CASSQVPQSGNTIYF.